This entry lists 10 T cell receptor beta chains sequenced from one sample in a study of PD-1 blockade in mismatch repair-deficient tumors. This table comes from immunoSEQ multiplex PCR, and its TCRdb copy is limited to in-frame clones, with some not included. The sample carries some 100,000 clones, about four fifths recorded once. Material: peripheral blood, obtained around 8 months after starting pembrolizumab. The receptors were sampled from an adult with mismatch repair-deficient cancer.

Here the CDR3 DNA reads TGTGCCAGCAGCCGCACGGGGCTAGCGGGAGAAGAGACCCAGTACTTC. It yields the protein CASSRTGLAGEETQYF. V and J are TRBV5-5 and TRBJ2-5, with TRBD2 matching over 10 bases. The CDR3 sequence is 16 residues long. Trimming at V came to 4 bases and at J to 3 bases, leaving 9 bases not matched to a gene. Germline V CDR1 and CDR2: SGHKS, YYEKEE (reference sequence).

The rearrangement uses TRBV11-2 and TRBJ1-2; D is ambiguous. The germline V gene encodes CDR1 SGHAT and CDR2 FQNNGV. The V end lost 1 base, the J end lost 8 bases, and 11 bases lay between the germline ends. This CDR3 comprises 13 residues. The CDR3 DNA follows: TGTGCCAGCAGCTTAGTGCTCGCGGCCGGCTACACCTTC. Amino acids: CASSLVLAAGYTF. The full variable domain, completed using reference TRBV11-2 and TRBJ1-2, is EAGVAQSPRYKIIEKRQSVAFWCNPISGHATLYWYQQILGQGPKLLIQFQNNGVVDDSQLPKDRFSAERLKGVDSTLKIQPAKLEDSAVYLCASSLVLAAGYTFGSGTRLTVV.

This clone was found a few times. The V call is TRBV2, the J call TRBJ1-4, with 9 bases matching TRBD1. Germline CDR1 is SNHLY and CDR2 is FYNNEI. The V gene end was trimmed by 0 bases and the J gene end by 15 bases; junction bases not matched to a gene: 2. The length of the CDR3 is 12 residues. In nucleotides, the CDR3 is TGTGCCAGCAGTGAAGCGAGGACAGGGGTGTTTTTT. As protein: CASSEARTGVFF.

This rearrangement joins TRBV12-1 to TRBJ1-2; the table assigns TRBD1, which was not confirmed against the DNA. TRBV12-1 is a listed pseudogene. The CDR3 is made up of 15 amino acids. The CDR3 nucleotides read TGTGCCAGCAGCCAAAACTTGACAGGCCAGTATGGCTACACCTTC. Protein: CASSQNLTGQYGYTF.

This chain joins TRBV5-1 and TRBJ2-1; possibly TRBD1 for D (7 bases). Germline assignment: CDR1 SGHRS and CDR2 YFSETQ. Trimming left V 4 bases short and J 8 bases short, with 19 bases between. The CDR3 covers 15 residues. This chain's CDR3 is CASSLNQGEVYEQFF. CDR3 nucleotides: TGCGCCAGCAGCCTCAACCAGGGGGAGGTCTATGAGCAGTTCTTC.

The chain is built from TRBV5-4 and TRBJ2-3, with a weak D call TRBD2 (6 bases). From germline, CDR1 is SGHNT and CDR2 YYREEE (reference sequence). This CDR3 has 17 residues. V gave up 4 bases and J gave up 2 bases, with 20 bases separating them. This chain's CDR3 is CASSAPTSRSYTDTQYF. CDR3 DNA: TGTGCCAGCAGCGCCCCAACTAGCCGATCGTACACAGATACGCAGTATTTT.

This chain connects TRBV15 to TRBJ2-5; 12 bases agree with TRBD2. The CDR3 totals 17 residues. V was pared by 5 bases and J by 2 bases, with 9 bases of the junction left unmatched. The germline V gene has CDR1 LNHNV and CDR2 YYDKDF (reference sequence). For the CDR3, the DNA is TGTGCCACCAGCCCACGAGGACTAGCGGGGTTACAAGAGACCCAGTACTTC. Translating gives CATSPRGLAGLQETQYF.

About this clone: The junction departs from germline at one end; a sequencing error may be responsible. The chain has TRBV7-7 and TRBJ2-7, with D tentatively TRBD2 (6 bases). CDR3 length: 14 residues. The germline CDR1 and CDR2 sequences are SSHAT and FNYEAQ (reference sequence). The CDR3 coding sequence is TGTGCTAGCAGCTTAGCGGACGGGAGCTACGAGCAGTACTTC. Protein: CASSLADGSYEQYF. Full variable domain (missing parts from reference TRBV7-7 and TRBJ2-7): GAGVSQSPRYKVTKRGQDVTLRCDPISSHATLYWYQQALGQGPEFLTYFNYEAQPDKSGLPSDRFSAERPEGSISTLTIQRTEQRDSAMYRCASSLADGSYEQYFGPGTRLTVT.

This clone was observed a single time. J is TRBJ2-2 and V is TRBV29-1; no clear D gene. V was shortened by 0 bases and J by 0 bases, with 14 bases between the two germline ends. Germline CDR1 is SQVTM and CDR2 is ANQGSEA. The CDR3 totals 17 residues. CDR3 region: CSVEDLSNTPNTGELFF. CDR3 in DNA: TGCAGCGTTGAAGATTTATCGAACACCCCGAACACCGGGGAGCTGTTTTTT.

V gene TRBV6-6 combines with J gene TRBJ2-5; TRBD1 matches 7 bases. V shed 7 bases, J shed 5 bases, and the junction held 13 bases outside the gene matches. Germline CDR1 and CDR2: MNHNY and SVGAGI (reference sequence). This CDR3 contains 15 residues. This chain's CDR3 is CASTPGTARWETQYF. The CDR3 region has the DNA TGTGCCAGCACCCCCGGGACAGCCAGATGGGAGACCCAGTACTTC.